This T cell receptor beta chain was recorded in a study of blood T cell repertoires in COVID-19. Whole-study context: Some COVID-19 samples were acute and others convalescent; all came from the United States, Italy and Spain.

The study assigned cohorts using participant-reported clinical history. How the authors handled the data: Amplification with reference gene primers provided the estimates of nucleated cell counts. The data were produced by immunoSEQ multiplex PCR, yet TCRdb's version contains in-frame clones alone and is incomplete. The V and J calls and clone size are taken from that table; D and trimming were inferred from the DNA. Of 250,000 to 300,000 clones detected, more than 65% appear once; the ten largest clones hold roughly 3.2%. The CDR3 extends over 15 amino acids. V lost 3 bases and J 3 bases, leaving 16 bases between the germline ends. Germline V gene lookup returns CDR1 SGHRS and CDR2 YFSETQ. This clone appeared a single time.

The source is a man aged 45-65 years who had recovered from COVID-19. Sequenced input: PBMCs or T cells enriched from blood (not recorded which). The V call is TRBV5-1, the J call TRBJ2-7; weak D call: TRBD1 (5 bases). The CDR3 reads CASSWGLGPNYEQYF. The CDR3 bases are TGCGCCAGCAGCTGGGGATTGGGGCCAAACTACGAGCAGTACTTC.